This note documents a single T cell receptor gamma chain sequence. The antigen is undetermined. This specimen comes from a study of human gamma delta and Vdelta1 T cells. There are 16 residues in the CDR3. Unmatched junction bases numbered 12, after V lost 0 bases and J lost 8 bases. Germline V gene sequence: CDR1 VENAVY, CDR2 YDSYNSRV. TCRdb fed the PCR reads into CATT to redo clone calling. Among about 8,700 gamma-chain clones listed, approximately 42% were seen once. The sequence came from a human donor in good health. This chain joins TRGV8 and TRGJP2. Sequenced input: Vdelta1 gamma-delta T cells from blood grown in culture (DOT cells). Here the CDR3 reads CATWDRLDFGDWIKTF. The DNA of the CDR3 is TGTGCCACCTGGGATAGGCTGGATTTTGGAGATTGGATCAAGACGTTT.